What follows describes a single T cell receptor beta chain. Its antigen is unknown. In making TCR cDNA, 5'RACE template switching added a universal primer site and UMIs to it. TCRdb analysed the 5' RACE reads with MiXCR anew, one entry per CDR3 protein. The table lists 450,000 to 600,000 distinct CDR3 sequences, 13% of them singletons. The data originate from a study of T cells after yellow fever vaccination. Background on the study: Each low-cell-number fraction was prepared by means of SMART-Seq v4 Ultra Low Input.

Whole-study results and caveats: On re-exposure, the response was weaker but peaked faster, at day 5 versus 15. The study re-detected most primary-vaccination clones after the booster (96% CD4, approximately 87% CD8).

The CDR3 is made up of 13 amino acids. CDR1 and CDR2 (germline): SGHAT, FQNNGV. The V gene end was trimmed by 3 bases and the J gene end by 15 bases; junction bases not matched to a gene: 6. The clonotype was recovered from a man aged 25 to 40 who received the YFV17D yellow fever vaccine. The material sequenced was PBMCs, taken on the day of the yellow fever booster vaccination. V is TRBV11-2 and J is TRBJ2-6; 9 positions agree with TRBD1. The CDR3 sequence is CASSFGQGTDLTF. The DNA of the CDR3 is TGTGCCAGCAGCTTCGGACAGGGGACCGACCTGACTTTC.